These T cell receptor beta chains were read from a single sample in a study of regulatory T cells in long-lasting Graves disease. Each CDR3 protein gets one entry after TCRdb re-called the multiplex PCR reads with MiXCR. The data contain about 470,000 distinct CDR3 sequences, 20% to 25% of them singletons. Sequenced material: peripheral blood mononuclear cells (PBMCs), taken when the disease was refractory, from a patient treated with antithyroid drugs. These TCRs come from a female donor with Graves disease. Both conserved end residues are part of each CDR3. D genes are given only for firm matches. Expanded clones get a size class; other rows say once, few or many, or leave the size out.

size,J,D,V,CDR3,DNA
few,TRBJ1-2,-,TRBV5-4,CASSLQIPPYGYTF,TGTGCCAGCAGCCTACAGATACCTCCTTATGGCTACACCTTC
few,TRBJ1-5,TRBD1,TRBV7-2,CASSRWGQGTQPQHF,TGTGCCAGCAGCAGATGGGGACAGGGAACTCAGCCCCAGCATTTT
few,TRBJ2-5,-,TRBV6-2/TRBV6-3,CASSGLVQTQYF,TGTGCCAGCAGTGGCCTGGTTCAGACCCAGTACTTC
-,TRBJ2-5,TRBD2,TRBV20-1,CSAPGLAGFQETQYF,TGCAGTGCTCCCGGACTAGCGGGGTTTCAAGAGACCCAGTACTTC
-,TRBJ1-1,-,TRBV7-2,CASSLRGAPDTEAFF,TGTGCCAGCAGCTTAAGGGGGGCGCCGGACACTGAAGCTTTCTTT
few,TRBJ1-4,-,TRBV15,CATSRSSRLNEKLFF,TGTGCCACCAGCAGGAGTAGTCGTTTGAATGAAAAACTGTTTTTT
many,TRBJ2-5,TRBD1,TRBV12-3/TRBV12-4,CASSWGQAEGETQYF,TGTGCCAGCAGTTGGGGACAGGCGGAGGGAGAGACCCAGTACTTC
many,TRBJ1-6,-,TRBV12-3/TRBV12-4,CASTRGGSPLHF,TGTGCCAGCACCCGGGGAGGCTCACCCCTCCACTTT
many,TRBJ2-5,-,TRBV6-5,CASSYVETQYF,TGTGCCAGCAGTTACGTGGAGACCCAGTACTTC
few,TRBJ1-1,-,TRBV6-1,CASSEGRARRPPGTEAFF,TGTGCCAGCAGTGAAGGTAGGGCAAGGAGACCACCCGGCACTGAAGCTTTCTTT
many,TRBJ2-2,TRBD1,TRBV28,CASTRRRGGQGAGELFF,TGTGCCAGCACCCGACGCCGAGGGGGACAGGGGGCCGGGGAGCTGTTTTTT
-,TRBJ2-5,-,TRBV4-1,CASSRRGPQETQYF,TGCGCCAGCAGCAGGCGGGGGCCGCAAGAGACCCAGTACTTC
many,TRBJ2-7,-,TRBV6-2/TRBV6-3,CASSYSKSFEQYF,TGTGCCAGCAGTTACTCGAAGTCCTTTGAGCAGTACTTC
few,TRBJ2-2,-,TRBV6-2/TRBV6-3,CASRSTGGPSTGELFF,TGTGCCAGCAGATCAACAGGTGGCCCCTCCACCGGGGAGCTGTTTTTT
-,TRBJ2-5,TRBD1,TRBV6-2/TRBV6-3,CASSGDSWETQYF,TGTGCCAGCAGTGGGGACAGCTGGGAGACCCAGTACTTC
few,TRBJ2-7,TRBD1,TRBV10-3,CAISKGQGPVYEQYF,TGTGCCATCAGTAAGGGACAGGGCCCGGTGTACGAGCAGTACTTC
few,TRBJ1-2,-,TRBV12-3/TRBV12-4,CASSLLMGRDYGYTF,TGTGCCAGCAGTTTATTAATGGGGCGTGACTATGGCTACACCTTC
many,TRBJ1-6,-,TRBV6-2/TRBV6-3,CASSYRGAVNSPLHF,TGTGCCAGCAGTTACCGGGGGGCGGTGAATTCACCCCTCCACTTT
few,TRBJ1-1,-,TRBV3-1,CASSQAGTLAEAFF,TGTGCCAGCAGCCAAGCAGGGACTTTGGCTGAAGCTTTCTTT
-,TRBJ2-7,TRBD1,TRBV5-1,CASSLDRGFSYEQYF,TGCGCCAGCAGCCTTGACAGGGGTTTTTCCTACGAGCAGTACTTC
many,TRBJ1-1,-,TRBV28,CASSFTQGMGSEVGFF,TGTGCCAGCAGTTTCACACAGGGTATGGGGAGTGAGGTGGGTTTCTTT
few,TRBJ1-2,-,TRBV7-2,CASSYQGYGYTF,TGTGCCAGCAGCTACCAGGGCTATGGCTACACCTTC
few,TRBJ1-1,-,TRBV7-9,CASSLGSGGGTEAFF,TGTGCCAGCAGCTTAGGGTCCGGTGGGGGCACTGAAGCTTTCTTT
few,TRBJ2-5,-,TRBV30,CAWSGLAETQYF,TGTGCCTGGAGTGGCCTAGCGGAGACCCAGTACTTC
-,TRBJ1-5,-,TRBV19,CASSAAGDQPQHF,TGTGCCAGTAGTGCGGCGGGGGACCAGCCCCAGCATTTT
-,TRBJ1-1,-,TRBV5-8,CASRLTFGTEAFF,TGTGCCAGCAGACTAACCTTCGGCACTGAAGCTTTCTTT
few,TRBJ2-5,TRBD2,TRBV18,CASSPPGGTQETQYF,TGTGCCAGCTCACCACCCGGGGGGACCCAAGAGACCCAGTACTTC
few,TRBJ2-3,-,TRBV12-3/TRBV12-4,CASSLAQGNSDTQYF,TGTGCCAGCAGTTTGGCCCAGGGGAACTCAGATACGCAGTATTTT
-,TRBJ1-6,-,TRBV14,CASSQGGLYNSPLHF,TGTGCCAGCAGCCAGGGGGGGCTCTATAATTCACCCCTCCACTTT
-,TRBJ1-1,TRBD1,TRBV27,CASSWDRANTEAFF,TGTGCCAGCAGTTGGGACAGGGCAAACACTGAAGCTTTCTTT
many,TRBJ2-5,-,TRBV11-3,CASSYPHVTQETQYF,TGTGCCAGCAGCTACCCCCATGTTACCCAAGAGACCCAGTACTTC
few,TRBJ2-7,TRBD1,TRBV27,CASSLEAGGYEQYF,TGTGCCAGCAGTTTGGAGGCAGGGGGCTACGAGCAGTACTTC
-,TRBJ1-2,-,TRBV6-4,CASSYSSSSGPGYTF,TGTGCCAGCAGTTACTCGTCGTCCTCAGGGCCGGGCTACACCTTC
many,TRBJ2-5,-,TRBV3-1,CASSQVAELTQYF,TGTGCCAGCAGCCAAGTTGCAGAGCTGACCCAGTACTTC
many,TRBJ2-5,-,TRBV28,CASSHRTGIQETQYF,TGTGCCAGCAGTCATCGAACGGGTATCCAAGAGACCCAGTACTTC
few,TRBJ2-5,-,TRBV5-1,CASSVLPGQETQYF,TGCGCCAGTTCAGTGTTGCCGGGGCAAGAGACCCAGTACTTC
few,TRBJ1-5,-,TRBV11-2,CASSLGLAENQPQHF,TGTGCCAGCAGCTTAGGCTTGGCAGAAAATCAGCCCCAGCATTTT
-,TRBJ2-4,TRBD1,TRBV5-1,CASSQRTGVAKNIQYF,TGCGCCAGCAGCCAAAGGACAGGAGTGGCCAAAAACATTCAGTACTTC